This T cell receptor (beta chain) is drawn from a study of CD8+ T cells in alopecia areata. Study information: Oral tofacitinib (5 to 10 mg twice daily) was administered to treated patients. Study conclusions and caveats: In patients, TCRs were shared less clearly than in mice, and HLA may possibly be involved. An increase in clonality over normal scalp was evident in lesional scalp, especially alopecia totalis/universalis.

Sequencing templates came from extracted RNA that was reverse transcribed into cDNA. Here immunoSEQ multiplex PCR was the method, and the copy in TCRdb shows in-frame clones only, minus some. The repertoire has 150,000 to 200,000 clones, about 72% of them found once; the top ten carry roughly an eighth. Germline V lookup: CDR1 SGHDT, CDR2 YYEEEE. The CDR3 consists of 14 residues. Trimming cost V 4 bases and J 0 bases, with 10 bases left between them. On this clone itself: Its antigen is as yet unknown.

This receptor was obtained from a human donor with alopecia areata. Sequencing used CD8+ T cells sorted from blood, obtained at week 0. The V call is TRBV5-6, the J call TRBJ1-2, with a possible D match to TRBD1 (5 bases). This CDR3 reads CASSQTASNYGYTF. CDR3 DNA sequence: TGTGCCAGCAGCCAGACAGCCTCTAACTATGGCTACACCTTC.